These 22 T cell receptor beta chains originate from one sample sequenced in a study of cytomegalovirus exposure and HLA in healthy donors. PCR amplification relied on 60 Vbeta primers (plus 13 Jbeta primers). Profiled with immunoSEQ multiplex PCR; TCRdb holds only in-frame clones, not every one. The sample consists of 100,000 or so clones, about 73% of them appearing once. The sample was PBMCs. These receptors were collected from a woman aged 40 to 50 in good health and CMV-seropositive.

The chain recombines TRBV9 with TRBJ2-5; perhaps TRBD2 as D (5 bases). The end of the DNA fits TRBJ2-7 better, so the J call may be wrong. The CDR3 covers 16 residues. Looked up from germline, CDR1 is SGDLS and CDR2 is YYNGEE. The CDR3 here is CASNSDPEASRYEQYF. Written as DNA, the CDR3 is TGTGCCAGCAATTCTGACCCGGAGGCCTCCAGGTACGAGCAGTACTTC.

The chain joins TRBV10-3 to TRBJ1-2, with D perhaps TRBD1 (6 bases). The germline V gene has CDR1 ENHRY and CDR2 SYGVKD. This CDR3 has 15 amino acids. Trimming cost V 5 bases and J 2 bases, with 15 bases left between them. CDR3 residues: CAISPDRSSNYGYTF. The DNA for the CDR3 is TGTGCCATCAGTCCCGACAGGAGTTCAAACTATGGCTACACCTTC.

This chain links TRBV5-1 with TRBJ1-2; TRBD1 is a possible D gene (5 bases). CDR3 length equals 14 residues. Germline assignment: CDR1 SGHRS and CDR2 YFSETQ. Trimming removed 2 bases at V and 3 bases at J, with 11 bases between. The CDR3 region has the DNA TGCGCCAGCAGCTTTGGGCAGGGCGACTATGGCTACACCTTC. Protein product: CASSFGQGDYGYTF.

This clone was detected once. The chain uses TRBV2 and TRBJ2-7, with 11 bases aligning to TRBD1. The CDR3 extends over 13 amino acids. V dropped 6 bases and J dropped 3; count of bases not matched to a gene: 1. Germline V CDR1 and CDR2: SNHLY, FYNNEI. In nucleotides, the CDR3 is TGTGCCAGCAGGGGACAGGGGGGCTACGAGCAGTACTTC. It encodes CASRGQGGYEQYF.

This clone has just a few counts. The chain uses TRBV4-2 and TRBJ2-6; TRBD2 aligns across 8 bases. Trimming cost V 0 bases and J 4 bases; bases outside gene matches: 11. Per germline, CDR1 LGHNA and CDR2 YNFKEQ. The CDR3 is 19 residues long. The CDR3, as DNA: TGTGCCAGCAGCCAAGAGGCGGGAGGTTTGATGCTCGGGGCCAACGTCCTGACTTTC. It yields the protein CASSQEAGGLMLGANVLTF.

This clone was observed once. V is TRBV28 and J is TRBJ1-6, with D tentatively TRBD1 (5 bases). The germline V and J ends were trimmed by 6 bases and 14 bases, with 14 bases remaining between them. Germline CDR1 MDHEN, CDR2 SYDVKM. The CDR3 has 12 residues. The CDR3 DNA reads as TGTGCCAGCAGAACAGGACGTTTGGCCCTCCACTTT. The encoded protein is CASRTGRLALHF.

The chain combines TRBV6-1 with TRBJ2-7; D may be TRBD2 (5 bases). V was trimmed by 2 bases and J by 3 bases, leaving 8 bases between them. Germline V gives CDR1 MNHNS, CDR2 SASEGT. This CDR3 comprises 13 residues. This chain's CDR3 is CASSETRGYEQYF. The CDR3, as DNA: TGTGCCAGCAGTGAAACCCGGGGCTACGAGCAGTACTTC.

V usage is TRBV6-1 and J usage is TRBJ2-7; tentative D call: TRBD2 (7 bases). CDR1 is MNHNS and CDR2 is SASEGT in the germline V gene. Deletions cut 0 bases from V and 7 bases from J, with 10 bases between. The CDR3 covers 13 residues. In DNA form, the CDR3 reads TGTGCCAGCAGTGAAGCGAGGGGGGGGGAGCAGTACTTC. The encoded protein is CASSEARGGEQYF.

V usage is TRBV7-6 and J usage is TRBJ2-5; D is unresolved. Trimming removed 5 bases at V and 3 bases at J, with 7 bases between. The CDR3 is made up of 12 amino acids. Germline lookup yields CDR1 SGHVS and CDR2 FNYEAQ. As DNA, the CDR3 is TGTGCCAGCAGCCCACGGGAAGAGACCCAGTACTTC. It translates to CASSPREETQYF.

The CDR3 bases are TGTGCCAGCAGTGAAATGGGCTCAGGGCTCTACGAGCAGTACTTC. This encodes CASSEMGSGLYEQYF. V and J are TRBV6-1 and TRBJ2-7; the D gene is possibly TRBD1 (5 bases). The CDR3 contains 15 residues. Germline assignment: CDR1 MNHNS and CDR2 SASEGT. V was shortened by 2 bases and J by 3 bases, with 14 bases between the two germline ends.

The chain combines TRBV5-8 with TRBJ2-4, with D possibly being TRBD2 (7 bases). The germline V gene has CDR1 SGHTS and CDR2 YDEGEE. V dropped 0 bases and J dropped 1 base, with 11 bases sitting between them. The CDR3 runs to 16 residues. The CDR3 region has the DNA TGTGCCAGCAGCTTGGGAGAGGGGGGGGCCAAAAACATTCAGTACTTC. Its translation is CASSLGEGGAKNIQYF.

This clone has just a few counts. The chain links TRBV4-3 to TRBJ2-6, with 8 bases identical to TRBD2. Germline assignment: CDR1 LGHNA and CDR2 YSLEER. The trim removed 0 bases at V and 3 bases at J, leaving 10 bases unmatched. The length of the CDR3 is 19 residues. The CDR3 region has the DNA TGCGCCAGCAGCCAAGATAGGAGCGGGAGTTTCGGTGGGGCCAACGTCCTGACTTTC. It translates to CASSQDRSGSFGGANVLTF.

V is TRBV27 and J is TRBJ2-3; D ambiguous. The CDR3 is made up of 14 amino acids. V dropped 5 bases and J dropped 4 bases, with 13 bases sitting between them. Germline values: CDR1 MNHEY, CDR2 SMNVEV (reference sequence). This CDR3 is CASSPRASPDTQYF. CDR3 DNA sequence: TGTGCCAGCAGTCCACGAGCGAGCCCAGATACGCAGTATTTT.

The rearrangement links TRBV28 to TRBJ2-7, with TRBD2 matching over 13 bases. The V gene end was trimmed by 8 bases and the J gene end by 3 bases; junction bases not matched to a gene: 10. The CDR3 consists of 16 residues. Per germline, CDR1 MDHEN and CDR2 SYDVKM. CDR3 sequence reads: CASLGGGLAGVYEQYF. The CDR3 coding sequence is TGTGCCAGCTTAGGCGGTGGACTAGCGGGAGTCTACGAGCAGTACTTC.

At least ten counts were recorded for this clone. The sample contains more than one DNA sequence encoding this CDR3. The chain couples TRBV29-1 to TRBJ1-2; D perhaps matches TRBD1 (5 bases). V gave up 6 bases and J gave up 5 bases, with 13 bases separating them. CDR1 SQVTM and CDR2 ANQGSEA come from the germline V gene. The length of the CDR3 is 12 residues. The CDR3 spells CSVPGGVYGYTF. The CDR3 DNA is TGCAGCGTCCCCGGGGGGGTATATGGCTACACCTTC. Complete variable domain (other parts from reference TRBV29-1 and TRBJ1-2): SAVISQKPSRDICQRGTSLTIQCQVDSQVTMMFWYRQQPGQSLTLIATANQGSEATYESGFVIDKFPISRPNLTFSTLTVSNMSPEDSSIYLCSVPGGVYGYTFGSGTRLTVV.

Turning to this clone: A read error may account for a junction end that differs from germline. This chain connects TRBV14 to TRBJ2-1; 9 bases line up with TRBD2. This CDR3 is 13 amino acids long. The V gene's germline CDR1 is SGHDN and CDR2 FVKESK. The CDR3 nucleotides are TGTGCCAGCAGCCAAGATTCTGGACTAGCGAGAATCTTC. As protein: CASSQDSGLARIF. The full variable domain, completed using reference TRBV14 and TRBJ2-1, is EAGVTQFPSHSVIEKGQTVTLRCDPISGHDNLYWYRRVMGKEIKFLLHFVKESKQDESGMPNNRFLAERTGGTYSTLKVQPAELEDSGVYFCASSQDSGLARIFGPGTRLTVL.

This chain connects TRBV7-9 to TRBJ2-7; no clear D gene. Germline-derived CDR1 and CDR2 are SEHNR and FQNEAQ (reference sequence). Trimming stripped 3 bases from V and 6 bases from J, with 9 bases between. This CDR3 region has 12 residues. DNA of the CDR3: TGTGCCAGCAGCTTGATAACAGCCGAGCAGTACTTC. It encodes CASSLITAEQYF.

The gene calls are TRBV25-1 and TRBJ2-7; TRBD2 matches 9 bases. CDR3 length equals 14 residues. Germline CDR1 MGHDK, CDR2 SYGVNS. With 6 bases clipped from V and 4 bases from J, the junction kept 7 bases outside the gene matches. The CDR3 sequence: CASSPGREGYEQYF. CDR3 nucleotide sequence: TGTGCCAGCAGCCCCGGGCGGGAGGGTTACGAGCAGTACTTC.

This clone showed up just once. V and J are TRBV5-5 and TRBJ2-7; D remains unclear. Germline V gene lookup returns CDR1 SGHKS and CDR2 YYEKEE (reference sequence). The CDR3 totals 15 residues. Trimming shortened V by 0 bases and J by 4 bases, and 14 bases separated the two germline ends. The CDR3 DNA reads as TGTGCCAGCAGCTTGGGGGTAGCAGACCTATACGAGCAGTACTTC. Protein sequence: CASSLGVADLYEQYF.

This chain links TRBV7-2 with TRBJ2-4; 11 bases are a match to TRBD2. This CDR3 is 19 amino acids long. The J segment lost 0 bases and the V segment lost 1 base, leaving 8 bases of the junction unmatched. CDR1 and CDR2 from the germline V gene are SGHTA and FQGNSA. The CDR3 DNA is TGTGCCAGCAGCTTAGGAACTAGCGGGAGTCAACTAGCCAAAAACATTCAGTACTTC. Translation gives CASSLGTSGSQLAKNIQYF.

The rearrangement links TRBV2 to TRBJ2-1; D may be TRBD2 (6 bases). This CDR3 has 17 residues. Germline V lookup: CDR1 SNHLY, CDR2 FYNNEI. Trimming removed 6 bases at V and 0 bases at J, with 18 bases between. This CDR3 reads CASRGLGGASSYNEQFF. CDR3 sequence (DNA): TGTGCCAGCAGAGGTTTGGGCGGGGCAAGCTCCTACAATGAGCAGTTCTTC.

The gene calls are TRBV29-1 and TRBJ2-1; 8 positions match TRBD2. The CDR3 is 11 residues long. The germline V gene encodes CDR1 SQVTM and CDR2 ANQGSEA. V lost 6 bases, J lost 6 bases, and 1 base stayed unmatched. The CDR3 bases are TGCAGCGTCCGGGGGGGCAATGAGCAGTTCTTC. It specifies CSVRGGNEQFF.